This TCR beta chain was identified in a study of OX40 agonist ivuxolimab in advanced cancers. Only in-frame clones appear in the TCRdb table, and some are missing; sequencing was by immunoSEQ multiplex PCR. This table holds 55,000 to 75,000 clones, approximately 86% found once. The CDR3 has 15 residues. Germline values: CDR1 MDHEN, CDR2 SYDVKM. The junction had 9 bases not matched to a gene; V was cut back by 7 bases and J by 4 bases. The sequence was obtained from an adult with an advanced solid tumor such as melanoma, head and neck, liver or kidney cancer. The chain employs TRBV28 and TRBJ2-7; TRBD2 aligns across 11 bases. Sequenced here: CD4+ or CD8+ T cells sorted from blood, sampled in a trial of the OX40 agonist ivuxolimab. The CDR3 protein is CASIPTTSGNYEQYF. The CDR3 DNA sequence: TGTGCCAGCATCCCCACGACTAGCGGGAATTACGAGCAGTACTTC.